The 30 T cell receptor gamma chains listed next were all sequenced from one sample in a study of gamma delta lymphoproliferative disorders and STAT genes. Genomic DNA from isolated PBMCs served as the sequencing template. TCRdb reanalysed the multiplex PCR reads with CATT. Of 570 or so gamma-chain clones listed, about 33% are singletons. The sample taken for sequencing was blood. Receptors originate from a human donor with hepatosplenic T-cell lymphoma.

This clone has a handful of counts. This sequence is one base from a far larger clone and is likely a read error. The DNA is left out, because the CDR3 cannot be placed on it with certainty; the CDR3 is given as TCRdb lists it. The J gene was not called, though the V gene is TRGV11. TRGV11 qualifies as an ORF whose function is uncertain. The CDR3 is 16 residues long, counting both termini. CDR3 in amino acids: CTTVPAGLDTGWFKIF.

This clone is judged medium-sized (0.01 to 0.1%). The CDR3 DNA reads as TGTGCCACCTGGGATCATTTTTATTATAAGAAACTCTTT. Its translation: CATWDHFYYKKLF. V and J are TRGV4 and TRGJ1 or TRGJ2. Germline matching of the DNA provided the J gene here, since TCRdb leaves it blank. With 3 bases clipped from V and 3 bases from J, the junction kept 5 bases outside the gene matches. Per germline, CDR1 EGSTGY and CDR2 YDSYTSSV. This CDR3 contains 13 residues.

In its sample, this clone was seen a few times. Only one base separates this from a far larger clonotype, so it likely reflects a read error. The DNA is left out, because the CDR3 cannot be placed on it with certainty; the CDR3 is given as TCRdb lists it. Called V gene: TRGV11; the J gene was not called. TRGV11 is assigned to the ORF class and has an uncertain function. The length of the CDR3 is 16 amino acids, counting both ends. This CDR3 reads CTTVPAGLDTGWFKIF.

In its sample, this clone ranks as medium-sized. The protein recorded in TCRdb matches a much larger clone and deviates from this DNA's translation at residue 6, suggesting a read error; the protein here is obtained by translating the DNA. The chain couples TRGV8 to TRGJ1 or TRGJ2. Since TCRdb gives no J gene, matching the DNA to germline was used here to assign it. This CDR3 is 13 amino acids long. CDR1 is VENAVY and CDR2 is YDSYNSRV in the germline V gene. V was clipped by 3 bases and J by 4 bases; unmatched bases: 6. CDR3 region: CATWDGSYYKKLF. CDR3 nucleotide sequence: TGTGCCACCTGGGATGGTTCGTATTATAAGAAACTCTTT.

This clone rates as medium-sized. The CDR3 sequence is CATWDRFCYYKKLF. CDR3 DNA sequence: TGTGCCACCTGGGATAGGTTTTGCTATTATAAGAAACTCTTT. The V gene is TRGV8, the J gene TRGJ1 or TRGJ2. TCRdb lists no J gene, so it was determined here by aligning the DNA to germline. The CDR3 runs 14 residues. J lost 4 bases, V lost 0 bases, and 6 bases had no gene match. The V gene's germline CDR1 is VENAVY and CDR2 YDSYNSRV.

Comment on this clone: The DNA is omitted, as the CDR3 cannot be located on it reliably, and the CDR3 follows TCRdb's listing. The CDR3 is CATWDGRRSGCIRNSLAVEQHF. The J gene has no call, while the V gene is TRGV4. A total of 22 residues make up the CDR3, ends included. Per the germline V gene, CDR1 is EGSTGY and CDR2 is YDSYTSSV.

This clone was found a few times. The DNA is omitted, as the CDR3 cannot be located on it reliably, and the CDR3 follows TCRdb's listing. The V gene is TRGV10, but the J gene lacks a call. TRGV10 is recorded as an ORF, its role being uncertain. Termini included, the CDR3 measures 20 amino acids. The CDR3 here is CAAWALGFIIRNSLAVEQHF.

In its sample, this clone is medium-sized. The same CDR3 is also encoded by other DNA sequences in this sample. The rearrangement uses TRGV3 and TRGJ1 or TRGJ2. Matching the DNA to germline supplied the J gene, which TCRdb does not give. The CDR3 consists of 11 residues. Looked up from germline, CDR1 is VTNTFY and CDR2 is YDVSTARD (reference sequence). Unmatched junction bases numbered 1, after V lost 0 bases and J lost 8 bases. The CDR3 DNA follows: TGTGCCACCTGGGACAGGCATAAGAAACTCTTT. It encodes CATWDRHKKLF.

This clone has just one count. V gene TRGV10 combines with J gene TRGJ1 or TRGJ2. Assignment of the J gene here rests on matching the DNA to germline, because TCRdb gives none. TRGV10 is an ORF for which the function is uncertain. The CDR3 is 13 amino acids. The J segment lost 3 bases and the V segment lost 8 bases, leaving 8 bases of the junction unmatched. The CDR3 bases are TGTGCTGCGTGGGATGGAGTTTATTATAAGAAACTCTTT. Protein: CAAWDGVYYKKLF.

This clone counts as medium-sized. This likely traces to a read error, being one base from a far larger clone. The same CDR3 can be traced to other DNA sequences in this sample. TRGV8 is the V gene, and the J gene was not called. Germline V lookup: CDR1 VENAVY, CDR2 YDSYNSRV. The CDR3 runs to 13 residues. CDR3 sequence: CATWDSSYYKKLF. The CDR3 bases are TGTGCCACCTGGGATAGTTCGTATTATAAGAAGCTCTTT.

In its sample, this clone ranks as medium-sized. Other DNA sequences in this sample translate to the same CDR3. J is TRGJ1 or TRGJ2 and V is TRGV3. TCRdb does not report a J gene; here it was assigned by matching the DNA to germline references. The CDR3 is 14 residues long. With V trimmed by 0 bases and J by 2 bases, 4 bases remained unmatched. Germline CDR1 VTNTFY, CDR2 YDVSTARD (reference sequence). CDR3 in amino acids: CATWDRRDYYKKLF. The CDR3 nucleotides read TGTGCCACCTGGGACAGGCGGGATTATTATAAGAAACTCTTT.

Regarding this clone: A far bigger clonotype differs at one base, so this is likely a read error. The DNA is omitted, as the CDR3 cannot be located on it reliably, and the CDR3 follows TCRdb's listing. There is no J gene call, but TRGV11 is given as the V gene. TRGV11 is filed as an ORF, its function uncertain. Inclusive of both ends, the CDR3 amounts to 16 amino acids. The CDR3 here is CTTVPAGLDTGWFKIF.

The table lists this clone with many counts. The V and J genes are TRGV2 and TRGJP2. As TCRdb names no J gene, one was assigned here on the basis of a DNA match to germline. With 11 bases clipped from V and 7 bases from J, the junction kept 10 bases outside the gene matches. The CDR3 is made up of 12 amino acids. The germline V gene has CDR1 EGSNGY and CDR2 YDSYNSKV. The CDR3: CAIGCPDWIKTF. The CDR3 DNA is TGTGCCATCGGTTGCCCTGATTGGATCAAGACGTTT.

This sequence joins TRGV5P and TRGJP2. The J gene, left out of TCRdb, was set here by checking the DNA against germline. TRGV5P is reported as a pseudogene. CDR3 length: 11 amino acids. CDR3 bases: TGTGCCACCTTGAACCGTCGGATCAAGACGTTT. Residues: CATLNRRIKTF.

With respect to this clone: No DNA is shown, since the ends of the CDR3 on it are uncertain; the CDR3 is the one TCRdb lists. TRGV9 is the V gene, and the J gene was not called. The length of the CDR3 is 15 amino acids, counting both ends. Germline V CDR1 and CDR2: GITISATS, ISYDGTV (reference sequence). The CDR3: CALWRGNSLAVEQHF.

This clone was observed many times. A far bigger clonotype differs at one base, so this is likely a read error. Because the CDR3's place on the DNA is in doubt, the DNA is left out and the CDR3 is given as listed by TCRdb. V gene TRGV11 was called; the J gene was not. TRGV11 is identified as an open reading frame with a role that is uncertain. The CDR3 sequence runs 16 residues, both termini included. CDR3 loop: CTTVPAGLDRRWFKIF.

This clone is deemed medium-sized. This specimen includes other DNA sequences encoding the same CDR3. The chain uses TRGV2 and TRGJ1 or TRGJ2. Matching the DNA to germline supplied the J gene, which TCRdb does not give. V shed 6 bases and J 12 bases; nucleotides not matched to a gene: 8. The CDR3 covers 10 residues. Germline CDR1 is EGSNGY and CDR2 is YDSYNSKV. CDR3 residues: CATWTDRKLF. CDR3 nucleotides: TGTGCCACCTGGACTGACCGGAAACTCTTT.

Comment on this clone: One junction end disagrees with the germline gene, perhaps due to a read error. The chain is built from TRGV4 and TRGJ1 or TRGJ2. The J gene is absent in TCRdb and was assigned here via DNA matching to germline. Germline values: CDR1 EGSTGY, CDR2 YDSYTSSV. The CDR3 is 11 amino acids. CDR3 sequence: CATLDNYKKLF. CDR3 DNA: TGTGCCACCTTGGATAATTATAAGAAACTCTTT.

This clone showed up many times. Translating this DNA gives a protein that differs at residue 4 from the TCRdb one, which belongs to a much larger clone; a read error is likely, and the protein shown is this translation. This sample also contains other DNA sequences that code for the same CDR3. The chain employs TRGV8 and TRGJ1 or TRGJ2. In the absence of a J gene in TCRdb, the DNA was matched to germline to assign it here. This CDR3 comprises 13 residues. CDR1 and CDR2 (germline): VENAVY, YDSYNSRV. The CDR3, as DNA: TGTGCCACCAGGGATAGTTCGTATTATAAGAAACTCTTT. As protein: CATRDSSYYKKLF.

The chain links TRGV2 to TRGJ1 or TRGJ2. TCRdb leaves out the J gene; it was filled in here by matching the DNA to germline. V lost 0 bases, J lost 12 bases, and 5 bases stayed unmatched. This CDR3 region has 11 residues. Germline V gives CDR1 EGSNGY, CDR2 YDSYNSKV. The CDR3 is CATWDGRPKLF. CDR3 nucleotide sequence: TGTGCCACCTGGGACGGGCGGCCGAAACTCTTT.

This clone occurred a few times. TCRdb records a much larger clone's protein for this DNA, with a difference at residue 13 that likely arises from a read error; the protein given is the translation of the DNA. CDR3 DNA: TGTGCCACCTGGGACAGGCTTACCACTGGTTGGTTCAGGATATTT. Amino acid sequence: CATWDRLTTGWFRIF. TRGV3 is the V gene, and the J gene was not called. The CDR3 sequence is 15 residues long. CDR1 is VTNTFY and CDR2 is YDVSTARD in the germline V gene (reference sequence).

This clone is medium-sized (0.01 to 0.1%). The chain joins TRGV4 to TRGJ1 or TRGJ2. TCRdb does not report a J gene; here it was assigned by matching the DNA to germline references. The CDR3 runs to 12 residues. Germline lookup yields CDR1 EGSTGY and CDR2 YDSYTSSV. The J segment lost 3 bases and the V segment lost 3 bases, leaving 2 bases of the junction unmatched. CDR3 sequence reads: CATWDSYYKKLF. DNA for the CDR3: TGTGCCACCTGGGATAGTTATTATAAGAAACTCTTT.

The rearrangement links TRGV2 to TRGJ1 or TRGJ2. No J segment appears in TCRdb, so it was assigned here by matching the sequence to germline. The germline V gene encodes CDR1 EGSNGY and CDR2 YDSYNSKV. With 1 base clipped from V and 0 bases from J, the junction kept 6 bases outside the gene matches. This CDR3 is 15 amino acids long. Written as DNA, the CDR3 is TGTGCCACCTGGGACGGCCCCGCGAATTATTATAAGAAACTCTTT. Its protein is CATWDGPANYYKKLF.

This clone is deemed medium-sized (0.01 to 0.1%). This chain joins TRGV2 and TRGJ1 or TRGJ2. In the absence of a J gene in TCRdb, the DNA was matched to germline to assign it here. The CDR3 runs 17 residues. After removal of 0 bases from V and 0 bases from J, the junction contained 11 bases not matched to a gene. Looked up from germline, CDR1 is EGSNGY and CDR2 is YDSYNSKV. The DNA for the CDR3 is TGTGCCACCTGGGACGGGCCGTCACCTTCGAATTATTATAAGAAACTCTTT. Residues: CATWDGPSPSNYYKKLF.

This clone is classed as medium-sized. This DNA translates differently at residue 10 from the TCRdb protein, which is that of a much larger clone; a read error is likely, and the protein shown is the DNA's own translation. The chain links TRGV8 to TRGJ1 or TRGJ2. The J gene comes from matching the DNA to germline here; TCRdb lacks it. This CDR3 has 13 amino acids. From germline, CDR1 is VENAVY and CDR2 YDSYNSRV. In DNA form, the CDR3 reads TGTGCCACCTGGGATAGTTCGTATTATGAGAAACTCTTT. Protein sequence: CATWDSSYYEKLF.

This clone has at least ten counts. A much larger clone sits a single nucleotide away, making a read error possible. The genes are TRGV9 and TRGJP1. The J gene comes from matching the DNA to germline here; TCRdb lacks it. V was clipped by 2 bases and J by 7 bases; unmatched bases: 7. This CDR3 has 14 amino acids. Germline CDR1 and CDR2: GITISATS and ISYDGTV (reference sequence). CDR3 in amino acids: CALWEEFNGWFKIF. In DNA, the CDR3 is TGTGCCTTGTGGGAGGAGTTCAATGGTTGGTTCAAGATATTT.

This clone is deemed medium-sized. Within the sample, other DNA sequences also encode this same CDR3. This chain uses TRGV3 with TRGJ1 or TRGJ2. The J gene is absent in TCRdb and was assigned here via DNA matching to germline. The J segment lost 4 bases and the V segment lost 0 bases, leaving 0 bases of the junction unmatched. From germline, CDR1 is VTNTFY and CDR2 YDVSTARD (reference sequence). This CDR3 has 12 amino acids. CDR3 in amino acids: CATWDRYYKKLF. As DNA, the CDR3 is TGTGCCACCTGGGACAGGTATTATAAGAAACTCTTT.

This chain connects TRGV10 to TRGJ1 or TRGJ2. No J segment appears in TCRdb, so it was assigned here by matching the sequence to germline. TRGV10 falls under the ORF class, with uncertain function. The CDR3 consists of 11 residues. V was pared by 8 bases and J by 2 bases, with 1 base of the junction left unmatched. The CDR3 here is CAAWDYYKKLF. In DNA, the CDR3 is TGTGCTGCGTGGGATTATTATAAGAAACTCTTT.

This clone is deemed medium-sized. The V gene is TRGV3, the J gene TRGJ1 or TRGJ2. The J gene, absent from TCRdb, was called here by matching the DNA to germline. V gave up 1 base and J gave up 10 bases; unmatched junction bases: 1. Germline V gene sequence: CDR1 VTNTFY, CDR2 YDVSTARD (reference sequence). There are 10 residues in the CDR3. In nucleotides, the CDR3 is TGTGCCACCTGGGACAGCAAGAAACTCTTT. Translated: CATWDSKKLF.

This clone has ten or more counts. Since a much larger clone is just one base distant, this may be a read error. The V and J genes are TRGV2 and TRGJ1 or TRGJ2. Here the J gene came from matching the DNA to germline, since TCRdb omits it. Germline lookup yields CDR1 EGSNGY and CDR2 YDSYNSKV. The CDR3 sequence is 15 residues long. V trimming: 0 bases; J trimming: 5 bases; junction bases outside the gene matches: 10. The CDR3 DNA reads as TGTGCCACCTGGGACGGGCGGTACGGGAATTATAAGAAACTCTTT. It specifies CATWDGRYGNYKKLF.